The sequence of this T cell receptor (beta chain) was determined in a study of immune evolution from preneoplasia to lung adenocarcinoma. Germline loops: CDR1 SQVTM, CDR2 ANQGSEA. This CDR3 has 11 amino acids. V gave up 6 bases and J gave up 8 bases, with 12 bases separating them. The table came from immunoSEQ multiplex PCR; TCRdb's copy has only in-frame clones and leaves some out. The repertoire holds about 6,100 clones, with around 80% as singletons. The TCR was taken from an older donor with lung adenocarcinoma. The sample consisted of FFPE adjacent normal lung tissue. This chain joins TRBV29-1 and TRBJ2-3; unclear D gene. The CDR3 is CSVLERRTQYF. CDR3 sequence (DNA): TGCAGCGTACTCGAGAGGCGTACGCAGTATTTT.